The present TCR beta chain was sequenced within a study of blood T cell repertoires in COVID-19. Whole-study context: Sites in the United States, Italy and Spain provided acute and convalescent COVID-19 samples. Nucleic acid was either cDNA or gDNA, and it came from T cells, B-cell-depleted T cells, or PBMCs.

Per the study methods: Estimates of nucleated cell counts were drawn from the amplification of reference gene primers. Sequenced by immunoSEQ multiplex PCR; TCRdb stores in-frame clones only, minus some. That table furnishes V, J and clone size, whereas the DNA furnished D and trimming. The data hold about 190,000 clones, with roughly 84% observed a single time. Between the trimmed V and J ends, which lost 4 bases and 4 bases, there was a span of 18 bases. The CDR3 is 16 amino acids. Per the germline V gene, CDR1 is SGHRS and CDR2 is YFSETQ. This sequence was found in a woman of 80 years or more with active or convalescent COVID-19. The sequencing input was peripheral blood. The chain has TRBV5-1 and TRBJ2-1; perhaps TRBD1 as D (6 bases). CDR3 region: CASSNLDRHLYNEQFF. Here the CDR3 DNA reads TGCGCCAGCAGCAATCTGGACAGACACCTATACAATGAGCAGTTCTTC.